Listed below are T cell receptor beta chains from one sample, sequenced in a study of OX40 agonist ivuxolimab in advanced cancers. Clones were sequenced by immunoSEQ multiplex PCR, and TCRdb holds only the in-frame ones, with some missing. Of 100,000 to 150,000 clones in the sample, roughly 92% are singletons; the top ten hold under 0.85%. This sample comprised CD4+ or CD8+ T cells sorted from blood, obtained in a trial of the OX40 agonist ivuxolimab. These receptors were taken from an adult with an advanced solid tumor such as melanoma, head and neck, liver or kidney cancer. The CDR3 runs from the conserved cysteine through the conserved F or W. The D gene is left open where the match is weak. Only some rows state a clone size, as once, few, many or a class for expanded clones.

j_call,d_call,clone_size,v_call,cdr3_aa,cdr3_nt
TRBJ2-7,.,once,TRBV5-6,CASSLGNSGYEQYF,TGTGCCAGCAGCTTAGGCAACTCCGGCTACGAGCAGTACTTC
TRBJ1-4,.,.,TRBV4-1,CASSGEKLFF,TGCGCCAGCAGTGGAGAAAAACTGTTTTTT
TRBJ2-7,TRBD2,.,TRBV5-1,CASSPGLAGIYEQYF,TGCGCCAGCAGCCCCGGACTAGCGGGCATCTACGAGCAGTACTTC
TRBJ2-5,TRBD1,once,TRBV18,CASLRTGGQETQYF,TGTGCCAGCTTGAGGACAGGGGGCCAAGAGACCCAGTACTTC
TRBJ1-2,.,many,TRBV4-2,CASSPQMDNYGYTF,TGTGCCAGCAGCCCACAGATGGATAACTATGGCTACACCTTC
TRBJ1-1,.,.,TRBV23-1,CASSHSQGHQRTEAFF,TGCGCCAGCAGTCACAGTCAGGGTCATCAAAGGACTGAAGCTTTCTTT
TRBJ2-7,.,.,TRBV7-6,CASSLEPGSAYEQYF,TGTGCCAGCAGCTTAGAACCAGGGAGCGCCTACGAGCAGTACTTC
TRBJ2-5,TRBD1,.,TRBV29-1,CSVAAIRDRDNLETQYF,TGCAGCGTCGCCGCCATCCGGGACAGGGACAATTTGGAGACCCAGTACTTC
TRBJ1-1,.,.,TRBV6-5,CASYKKGLGTEAFF,TGTGCCAGCTACAAGAAAGGGTTGGGCACTGAAGCTTTCTTT
TRBJ1-5,.,.,TRBV6-5,CASSRRDSNQPQHF,TGTGCCAGCAGCCGGAGAGATAGCAATCAGCCCCAGCATTTT
TRBJ2-3,.,.,TRBV7-2,CASSPYTDTQYF,TGTGCCAGCAGCCCCTACACAGATACGCAGTATTTT